These T cell receptor beta chains were read from a single sample in a study of blood T cell repertoires in COVID-19. Only in-frame clones appear in the TCRdb table, and some are missing; sequencing was by immunoSEQ multiplex PCR. The profile shows some 100,000 clones, around 85% of them singletons. The specimen was peripheral blood. These receptors were obtained from a man between 50 and 59 years old with active or convalescent COVID-19. Both conserved end residues are part of each CDR3. The order of the fields is clone size, V gene, J gene, D gene, CDR3 length, CDR3 DNA, CDR3 protein. The D gene is left open where the match is weak. A row's size may be missing; if present it is once, few, many or a size class.

size: -; V: TRBV27; J: TRBJ2-7; D: TRBD1; length: 13; DNA: TGTGCCAGCAGTCAAGACAGGGGCCAGGAGCAGTACTTC; CDR3: CASSQDRGQEQYF
size: -; V: TRBV6-5; J: TRBJ1-4; D: TRBD1; length: 14; DNA: TGTGCCAGCACTCCGGGACAGACAGATGAAAAACTGTTTTTT; CDR3: CASTPGQTDEKLFF
size: -; V: TRBV2; J: TRBJ1-1; D: -; length: 12; DNA: TGTGCCAGCAGGGACAGAGGCCCTGAAGCTTTCTTT; CDR3: CASRDRGPEAFF
size: -; V: TRBV9; J: TRBJ2-5; D: -; length: 13; DNA: TGTGCCAGCACGGCGGGTTGCCAAGAGACCCAGTACTTC; CDR3: CASTAGCQETQYF
size: -; V: TRBV18; J: TRBJ2-6; D: -; length: 15; DNA: TGTGCCAGCTCACCACCAGGGGTCGGGGCCAACGTCCTGACTTTC; CDR3: CASSPPGVGANVLTF
size: -; V: TRBV4-1; J: TRBJ2-1; D: TRBD2; length: 17; DNA: TGCGCCAGCAGCCAAGTTCAGCGGGGAAGCTCCTACAATGAGCAGTTCTTC; CDR3: CASSQVQRGSSYNEQFF
size: -; V: TRBV29-1; J: TRBJ1-2; D: TRBD1; length: 14; DNA: TGCAGCGTTGCAGTCACAGGGGGTGACTATGGCTACACCTTC; CDR3: CSVAVTGGDYGYTF
size: once; V: TRBV3-1/TRBV3-2; J: TRBJ1-1; D: -; length: 13; DNA: TGTGCCAGCAGCCTACAACCAGGGACTGAAGCTTTCTTT; CDR3: CASSLQPGTEAFF
size: -; V: TRBV5-6; J: TRBJ2-7; D: -; length: 13; DNA: TGTGCCAGCAGCTTGGACAGGAACTACGAGCAGTACTTC; CDR3: CASSLDRNYEQYF
size: -; V: TRBV7-9; J: TRBJ2-6; D: TRBD1; length: 19; DNA: TGTGCCAGCAGCCCCCTGGCGGACAGGGCTTACTCTGGGGCCAACGTCCTGACTTTC; CDR3: CASSPLADRAYSGANVLTF
size: few; V: TRBV7-6; J: TRBJ2-1; D: TRBD2; length: 15; DNA: TGTGCCAGCAGCTCGCTAGCGGGAGAATCCAATGAGCAGTTCTTC; CDR3: CASSSLAGESNEQFF
size: -; V: TRBV19; J: TRBJ1-5; D: TRBD1; length: 15; DNA: TGTGCCAGTAGTCCGCGGACAGGGGGCGTTCAGCCCCAGCATTTT; CDR3: CASSPRTGGVQPQHF
size: -; V: TRBV29-1; J: TRBJ1-4; D: -; length: 13; DNA: TGCAGCGCCTCAACAGGGTTGTTGGAAAAACTGTTTTTT; CDR3: CSASTGLLEKLFF
size: -; V: TRBV19; J: TRBJ1-1; D: TRBD1; length: 17; DNA: TGTGCCAGTACCCATGGGGCAGGGGGCGGCATGAACACTGAAGCTTTCTTT; CDR3: CASTHGAGGGMNTEAFF
size: -; V: TRBV6-1; J: TRBJ2-7; D: -; length: 15; DNA: TGTGCCAGCAGTGAAAGGGCAGGGCCTTCCTACGAGCAGTACTTC; CDR3: CASSERAGPSYEQYF
size: once; V: TRBV10-2; J: TRBJ1-1; D: TRBD1; length: 14; DNA: TGCGCCAGCAGTGTGGACAGGGGAAACACTGAAGCTTTCTTT; CDR3: CASSVDRGNTEAFF
size: -; V: TRBV28; J: TRBJ2-7; D: -; length: 14; DNA: TGTGCCAGCAGAGGAGGGACTTCCTCCTACGAGCAGTACTTC; CDR3: CASRGGTSSYEQYF
size: -; V: TRBV5-4; J: TRBJ2-5; D: TRBD2; length: 15; DNA: TGTGCCAGCAGTTCAGCGGGAGGAAGCCAAGAGACCCAGTACTTC; CDR3: CASSSAGGSQETQYF
size: -; V: TRBV27; J: TRBJ2-1; D: TRBD2; length: 16; DNA: TGTGCCAGCAGTTTCGGACTAGCGGGAGGATACAATGAGCAGTTCTTC; CDR3: CASSFGLAGGYNEQFF
size: -; V: TRBV5-1; J: TRBJ1-2; D: TRBD1; length: 15; DNA: TGCGCCAGCAGCGCGAGGGGACAGGGGGCGGATGGCTACACCTTC; CDR3: CASSARGQGADGYTF
size: -; V: TRBV9; J: TRBJ2-7; D: TRBD1; length: 16; DNA: TGTGCCAGCAGCCCCCACCCCCGGGACAGGACCTACGAGCAGTACTTC; CDR3: CASSPHPRDRTYEQYF
size: -; V: TRBV7-2; J: TRBJ1-2; D: TRBD1; length: 15; DNA: TGTGCCAGCAGCTTAGACGGACAGGGGATGAACGGCTACACCTTC; CDR3: CASSLDGQGMNGYTF
size: -; V: TRBV7-9; J: TRBJ2-1; D: TRBD2; length: 17; DNA: TGTGCCAGCAGCTTACTGCGGGGGACTAGCGTGAACAATGAGCAGTTCTTC; CDR3: CASSLLRGTSVNNEQFF
size: -; V: TRBV4-1; J: TRBJ2-7; D: -; length: 16; DNA: TGCGCCAGCAGCCCCCAAGCCGGGAGATCTGGCTACGAGCAGTACTTC; CDR3: CASSPQAGRSGYEQYF
size: -; V: TRBV5-8; J: TRBJ1-4; D: TRBD1; length: 15; DNA: TGTGCCAGCAGCCTGACCGGGACAGGGGATGAAAAACTGTTTTTT; CDR3: CASSLTGTGDEKLFF
size: -; V: TRBV25-1; J: TRBJ1-2; D: -; length: 12; DNA: TGTGCCAGCAATCCCGGGTACGGTGGCTACACCTTC; CDR3: CASNPGYGGYTF